This TCR beta chain stems from a study of blood T cell repertoires in COVID-19. Overall study: Sources were T cells, B-cell-depleted T cells, or PBMCs; the material itself was cDNA or gDNA.

The CDR3 covers 14 residues. In germline, CDR1 is MNHEY, CDR2 SVGAGI. The germline V and J ends were trimmed by 2 bases and 3 bases, with 9 bases remaining between them. Authors' methods: Reference gene primer amplification yielded estimated nucleated cell counts. Sequenced by immunoSEQ multiplex PCR; TCRdb stores in-frame clones only, minus some. V and J calls and clone size are those listed in that table; D and trimming were worked out from the DNA. This table has about 140,000 clones, roughly four fifths appearing once. Sequencing input: peripheral blood. V is TRBV6-5 and J is TRBJ2-3; perhaps TRBD1 as D (6 bases). The sequence derives from a human donor in a cohort sampled during active COVID-19. Written as DNA, the CDR3 is TGTGCCAGCAGTTACAATAGGGGGACAGATACGCAGTATTTT. It yields the protein CASSYNRGTDTQYF.